This T cell receptor (beta chain) was found in a study of blood T cell repertoires in COVID-19. Study-level background: Specimens from acute and convalescent COVID-19 originated in the United States, Italy and Spain. The cDNA or gDNA used as material had been derived from T cells, B-cell-depleted T cells, or PBMCs.

With 5 bases removed from V and 11 bases from J, the gap between germline ends came to 18 bases. This CDR3 contains 13 residues. Study processing details: Cell counts per sample came from amplifying reference gene primers. The data were produced by immunoSEQ multiplex PCR, yet TCRdb's version contains in-frame clones alone and is incomplete. For V, J and clone size, that table is used; D and trimming come from the DNA. The table has around 99,000 clones, about 87% seen once. The origin of this receptor is a man aged 45-60 years with active or convalescent COVID-19. The chain is built from TRBV12-3 or TRBV12-4 and TRBJ1-1, with D perhaps TRBD1 (5 bases). The sequencing input was peripheral blood. CDR3: CASSLGQPVGAFF. The CDR3 region has the DNA TGTGCCAGCAGTCTCGGACAACCGGTCGGGGCTTTCTTT.